These T cell receptor beta chains were read from a single sample in a study of T cells in Graves' hyperthyroidism and ophthalmopathy. TCRdb passed the multiplex PCR reads through MiXCR, listing each CDR3 protein once. The data show fewer than 700,000 distinct CDR3 sequences, with approximately 17% seen just once and approximately 15% held by the top ten. Sequencing input: blood. The source of these receptors is a woman in her late teens or twenties with Graves' ophthalmopathy. CDR3s include the opening cysteine and the closing phenylalanine or tryptophan. A D gene is named only where the DNA matches it firmly. Clone size is not always given. Where it is, it says once, few, many or a class for expanded clones.

>TRBV14|TRBD2|TRBJ2-7|.
CASSQGTSGGDEQYF
TGTGCCAGCAGCCAAGGGACTAGCGGGGGAGACGAGCAGTACTTC
>TRBV5-1|.|TRBJ1-1|many
CASSLNRETEAFF
TGCGCCAGCAGCCTGAACAGGGAAACTGAAGCTTTCTTT
>TRBV28|.|TRBJ1-1|many
CASSSGINTEAFF
TGTGCCAGCAGTTCTGGTATCAACACTGAAGCTTTCTTT
>TRBV28|.|TRBJ2-1|few
CAYYNEQFF
TGTGCCTACTACAATGAGCAGTTCTTC
>TRBV2|.|TRBJ1-1|many
CARIQGVAFF
TGTGCCAGGATACAGGGAGTTGCTTTCTTT
>TRBV30|.|TRBJ1-4|many
CAWSPWTSTNEKLFF
TGTGCCTGGAGCCCCTGGACCTCAACTAATGAAAAACTGTTTTTT
>TRBV12-3/TRBV12-4|TRBD1|TRBJ1-1|.
CASRGPGGPMNTEAFF
TGTGCCAGCAGGGGCCCAGGGGGCCCCATGAACACTGAAGCTTTCTTT
>TRBV3-1|TRBD2|TRBJ2-3|.
CASSNLGGSGADTQYF
TGTGCCAGCAGCAACCTTGGCGGGAGCGGTGCAGATACGCAGTATTTT
>TRBV6-1|.|TRBJ2-2|.
CASSRLERNTGELFF
TGTGCCAGCAGTCGCTTGGAGAGGAACACCGGGGAGCTGTTTTTT
>TRBV28|.|TRBJ1-2|few
CASKVQPYGYTF
TGTGCCAGCAAGGTTCAGCCATATGGCTACACCTTC
>TRBV6-2/TRBV6-3|TRBD2|TRBJ2-7|many
CASSQGLAGERYEQYF
TGTGCCAGCAGTCAGGGACTAGCGGGAGAGAGATACGAGCAGTACTTC
>TRBV3-1|.|TRBJ1-3|once
CASSQKGGSGSGNTIYF
TGTGCCAGCAGCCAAAAAGGGGGGTCGGGCTCTGGAAACACCATATATTTT
>TRBV2|.|TRBJ1-4|many
CASRPDVNEKLFF
TGTGCCAGCAGACCGGACGTGAATGAAAAACTGTTTTTT
>TRBV3-1|TRBD1|TRBJ1-1|many
CASNRQGDTEAFF
TGTGCCAGCAACCGACAGGGGGACACTGAAGCTTTCTTT
>TRBV3-1|TRBD2|TRBJ2-7|many
CASSQDTHSLAGQYF
TGTGCCAGCAGCCAAGACACACATTCCCTAGCGGGGCAGTACTTC
>TRBV6-2/TRBV6-3|.|TRBJ1-2|few
CASSRRYTGGNTF
TGTGCCAGCAGCCGCCGCTACACCGGGGGCAACACCTTC
>TRBV7-3|.|TRBJ2-2|many
CASSLIRAKNTGELFF
TGTGCCAGCAGCTTAATCCGGGCCAAGAACACCGGGGAGCTGTTTTTT
>TRBV19|TRBD1|TRBJ2-7|.
CASSITWQGTDEQYF
TGTGCCAGTAGTATCACGTGGCAGGGGACAGACGAGCAGTACTTC
>TRBV19|TRBD1|TRBJ2-7|few
CASSIGQGRSYEQYF
TGTGCCAGTAGTATCGGACAGGGTCGCTCCTACGAGCAGTACTTC
>TRBV7-9|.|TRBJ1-4|.
CASSLVRQGGEKLFF
TGTGCCAGCAGCTTAGTTCGGCAGGGCGGGGAAAAACTGTTTTTT
>TRBV7-9|TRBD1|TRBJ2-7|.
CASSLESAGGYEQYF
TGTGCCAGCAGCTTAGAATCTGCAGGGGGCTACGAGCAGTACTTC
>TRBV30|TRBD1|TRBJ2-7|.
CAWSVRGTGPYEQYF
TGTGCCTGGAGTGTACGCGGGACAGGACCCTACGAGCAGTACTTC
>TRBV6-1|TRBD1|TRBJ2-5|many
CASRRGQGNQETQYF
TGTGCCAGCAGGCGAGGACAGGGGAATCAAGAGACCCAGTACTTC
>TRBV4-3|.|TRBJ2-1|few
CASSQTGYEQFF
TGCGCCAGCAGCCAAACAGGGTATGAGCAGTTCTTC
>TRBV7-9|.|TRBJ2-1|many
CASSLGGLRKRSSYNEQFF
TGTGCCAGCAGTCTCGGCGGGCTACGAAAACGAAGCTCCTACAATGAGCAGTTCTTC
>TRBV29-1|TRBD1|TRBJ2-7|.
CSAWTGGYEQYF
TGCAGCGCCTGGACAGGGGGCTACGAGCAGTACTTC
>TRBV20-1|.|TRBJ1-6|.
CSASPPLTGFPPLHF
TGCAGTGCTAGTCCACCTCTCACAGGGTTTCCACCCCTCCACTTT
>TRBV6-1|TRBD1|TRBJ1-5|.
CASSSGGSSNQPQHF
TGTGCCAGCAGTTCAGGGGGGTCTAGCAATCAGCCCCAGCATTTT
>TRBV13|TRBD2|TRBJ2-1|few
CASSERGGQFF
TGTGCCAGCAGTGAGCGGGGAGGGCAGTTCTTC